This T cell receptor (beta chain) was documented in a study of T cells in localized non-small cell lung cancer. The germline V and J ends were trimmed by 4 bases and 1 base, with 11 bases remaining between them. Per the germline V gene, CDR1 is SGDLS and CDR2 is YYNGEE. The CDR3 length is 14 residues. About this clone: Antigen unknown.

The protocol was immunoSEQ multiplex PCR, while the TCRdb copy is restricted to in-frame clones and leaves out a portion. Here the sample spans tens of thousands of clones, 81% being singletons. Study results and caveats: Exceeding tumor, uninvolved adjacent lung had the highest T cell clonality. There were a median around 60 of the top 100 tumor clones appearing in adjacent lung. Sequencing was restricted to one tumor region; therefore, heterogeneity remains possible.

The starting material was PBMCs, obtained before any cancer treatment. The TCR comes from a man between 40 and 69 years old with stage II lung adenocarcinoma. This sequence joins TRBV9 and TRBJ2-5; unclear D gene. The CDR3 spells CASSLRGRQETQYF. CDR3 bases: TGTGCCAGCAGCCTGCGTGGACGCCAAGAGACCCAGTACTTC.